This T cell receptor (beta chain) was sequenced in a study of post-analysis software for immune sequencing data. In the study overall: Multiple sclerosis in the patients followed relapsing-remitting, secondary progressive and progressive-relapsing courses.

This clonotype showed up just a few times. Its antigen is still unknown. One end of the junction varies from germline; a read error may be responsible. Study results and limitations: Normalized Chao1 diversity was significantly lower in multiple sclerosis patients than in controls. Four or five TRBV segments occurring more often in patients than controls included TRBV5-6, TRBV5-1 and TRBV20-1. Those samples that were prepared in the same batch co-clustered strongly by F measure.

The CDR3 extends over 12 amino acids. Germline V gives CDR1 SGHTA, CDR2 FQGNSA. Libraries were made from TCR beta cDNA, and they carried unique molecular identifiers. In TCRdb, the PCR reads were re-called with MiXCR into one record per CDR3 protein. The data show 380,000 or so distinct CDR3 sequences, around 33% seen once. The genes are TRBV7-2 and TRBJ2-7; no definite D call. Sequencing was performed on blood. This clonotype was sampled from a girl aged 10-17 years with multiple sclerosis. The CDR3 is CVSSLGSGEQYF. The CDR3, as DNA: TGTGTCAGCAGCTTAGGGTCGGGCGAGCAGTACTTC.